This is a list of T cell receptor beta chains from one sample in a study of T cells in Graves' hyperthyroidism and ophthalmopathy. TCRdb ran MiXCR on the multiplex PCR reads and lists one entry per CDR3 protein. The data hold approximately 300,000 distinct CDR3 sequences, with approximately 18% observed a single time. Sequenced: blood. These receptors were taken from a man aged 50-59 years with Graves' ophthalmopathy. Both conserved end residues are part of each CDR3. D genes are given only for firm matches. Where a row states a size, it is once, few, many or the class of an expanded clone; other rows omit it.

D gene	V gene	clone size	J gene	CDR3 DNA	CDR3 protein
TRBD2	TRBV4-2	.	TRBJ2-3	TGTGCCAGCAGCCAGAGTGTAGCGGGATCGGATACGCAGTATTTT	CASSQSVAGSDTQYF
.	TRBV3-1	many	TRBJ2-3	TGTGCCAGCAGCCCTACAGCCGGTTCCGATACGCAGTATTTT	CASSPTAGSDTQYF
TRBD2	TRBV7-9	many	TRBJ2-1	TGTGCCAGCAGCCCTTCGGGACTAGCGGGAGTTAGTGAGCAGTTCTTC	CASSPSGLAGVSEQFF
.	TRBV13	few	TRBJ2-3	TGTGCCAGCAGCTTTACGGGGGAGATCGGGAGCACAGATACGCAGTATTTT	CASSFTGEIGSTDTQYF
.	TRBV4-1	.	TRBJ1-6	TGCGCCAGCAGCCCGACAGAGGCGGGGTTTTATTCACCCCTCCACTTT	CASSPTEAGFYSPLHF
.	TRBV28	few	TRBJ2-6	TGTGCCAGCAGCCGAGGGGCCAACGTCCTGACTTTC	CASSRGANVLTF
TRBD1	TRBV5-4	.	TRBJ2-7	TGTGCCAGCAGCTCCGGACAGGGCAGGGACGAGCAGTACTTC	CASSSGQGRDEQYF
TRBD1	TRBV29-1	.	TRBJ1-2	TGCAGCGTTGGTTCAAGGGACAGGGGGCGCGGTGGCTACACCTTC	CSVGSRDRGRGGYTF
.	TRBV7-9	many	TRBJ2-7	TGTGCCAGCAGCCCGCTGAGGTTCTCCTACGAGCAGTACTTC	CASSPLRFSYEQYF
.	TRBV2	once	TRBJ1-6	TGTGCCAGTCGGTTAAGGGGTCATAATTCACCCCTCCACTTT	CASRLRGHNSPLHF
.	TRBV7-6	many	TRBJ2-7	TGTGCCAGCAGCTTAGCGGGGGCCAGCTTCTACGAGCAGTACTTC	CASSLAGASFYEQYF
.	TRBV3-1	many	TRBJ1-5	TGTGCCAGCAGCCTGCGTACCTCCCTAGGGCCCCAGCATTTT	CASSLRTSLGPQHF
.	TRBV7-9	.	TRBJ2-1	TGTGCCAGCAGCCCCTCCCTCGGGGGATTTTACAATGAGCAGTTCTTC	CASSPSLGGFYNEQFF
.	TRBV28	many	TRBJ2-7	TGTGCCAGCAGTTTATCGGACAGATCCTACGAGCAGTACTTC	CASSLSDRSYEQYF
TRBD1	TRBV18	many	TRBJ1-1	TGTGCCAGCTCAACAGGACAGGGGAAACCTTTCTTT	CASSTGQGKPFF
.	TRBV20-1	few	TRBJ2-7	TGCAGTGCAACTCAGGGCTCCTACGAGCAGTACTTC	CSATQGSYEQYF
TRBD2	TRBV11-2	many	TRBJ2-5	TGTGCCAGCAGCTTAGCTGTGCGGGAGATTGAGGAGACCCAGTACTTC	CASSLAVREIEETQYF
.	TRBV24-1	many	TRBJ2-7	TGTGCCACCAGTGAATCGGGAAGTTCGGACGAGCAGTACTTC	CATSESGSSDEQYF
.	TRBV28	few	TRBJ2-7	TGTGCCAGCAAAGCGTCATGGACCTACGAGCAGTACTTC	CASKASWTYEQYF
.	TRBV9	many	TRBJ2-3	TGTGCCAGCAGCGTAGTCGGGAGCACAGATACGCAGTATTTT	CASSVVGSTDTQYF
.	TRBV2	.	TRBJ1-1	TGTGCCAGCACCTGGGCGGGGGTGGGCACTGAAGCTTTCTTT	CASTWAGVGTEAFF
.	TRBV11-2	.	TRBJ1-1	TGTGCCAGCAGCTTACGGCAGGGGTTCGCTGAAGCTTTCTTT	CASSLRQGFAEAFF
.	TRBV28	many	TRBJ2-7	TGTGCCAGCACGGTGAGTGGCTCCTACGAGCAGTACTTC	CASTVSGSYEQYF
TRBD2	TRBV7-3	.	TRBJ2-3	TGTGCCAGCAGCAAACTAGCGGGGGGAACAGATACGCAGTATTTT	CASSKLAGGTDTQYF
TRBD2	TRBV14	few	TRBJ2-5	TGTGCCAGCAGCCAAGTTCGGACTAGCCCCAGGGAGACCCAGTACTTC	CASSQVRTSPRETQYF
TRBD1	TRBV11-2	.	TRBJ2-7	TGTGCCAGCAGCCCTGGGACAGAGCCCTACGAGCAGTACTTC	CASSPGTEPYEQYF
TRBD2	TRBV12-3/TRBV12-4	many	TRBJ2-7	TGTGCCAGCAGTTCCTTTTGGCGGGAGGGCTACGAGCAGTACTTC	CASSSFWREGYEQYF